Here is one T cell receptor (beta chain) with its context. The target antigen is unknown. The data belong to a study of shared clonotypes between healthy human individuals. Across the study: Aged 18 to 49, the donors were a couple of women and a few men.

Some 30,000 T cell genomes (about 210 ng DNA) went into each sorted-subset replicate. Original processing notes: ImmunoSEQ sequences covered only the junction and lacked quality scores; filtering therefore differed. Repertoires were generated with immunoSEQ multiplex PCR, while TCRdb's copy carries only in-frame clones and drops some. V, J and clone size were drawn from that table, and D and trimming were deduced from the DNA. The sample shows 1.4 million to 1.5 million clones, roughly 96% of them seen only once. Study-level findings and limits: Only blood samples were collected, and tissue repertoires likely differ.

The CDR3 extends over 16 amino acids. Trimming removed 10 bases from V and 2 bases from J, with 21 bases in between. CDR1 and CDR2 (germline): LNHDA, SQIVND (reference sequence). The receptor was derived from a man aged 25-45 years in good health. The sample consisted of naive CD4+ T cells sorted from blood. Subset defined: CD45RA+ positively selected. The gene calls are TRBV19 and TRBJ1-5; D not certain. CDR3 in amino acids: CATLPGVAIGNQPQHF. The DNA for the CDR3 is TGTGCCACCCTACCCGGGGTGGCTATAGGCAATCAGCCCCAGCATTTT.